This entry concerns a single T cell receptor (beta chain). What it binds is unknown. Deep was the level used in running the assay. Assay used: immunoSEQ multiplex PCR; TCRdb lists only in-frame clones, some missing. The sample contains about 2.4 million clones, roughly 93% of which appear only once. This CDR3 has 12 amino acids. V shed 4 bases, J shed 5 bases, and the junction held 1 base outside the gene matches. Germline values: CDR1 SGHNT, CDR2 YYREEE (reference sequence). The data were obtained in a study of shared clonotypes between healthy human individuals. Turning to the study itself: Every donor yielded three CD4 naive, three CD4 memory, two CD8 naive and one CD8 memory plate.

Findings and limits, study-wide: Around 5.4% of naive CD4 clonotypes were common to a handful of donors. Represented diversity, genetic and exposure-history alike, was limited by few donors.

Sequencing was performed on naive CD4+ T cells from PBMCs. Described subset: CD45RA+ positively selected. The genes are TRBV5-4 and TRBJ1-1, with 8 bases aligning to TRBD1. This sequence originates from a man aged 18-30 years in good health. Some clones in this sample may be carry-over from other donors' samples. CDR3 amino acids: CASSRQGTEAFF. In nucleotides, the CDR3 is TGTGCCAGCAGCCGACAGGGGACTGAAGCTTTCTTT.